The subject of this entry is one T cell receptor (beta chain). The data stem from a study of T cell repertoires in cytomegalovirus infection. TCRdb re-analysed the reads in MiXCR, keeping a single row per CDR3 protein. In the table there are 200,000 to 250,000 distinct CDR3 sequences, 22% of which are singletons. The V end was cut by 1 base, the J end by 3 bases, with 7 bases between. This CDR3 contains 14 residues. The V gene is TRBV12-3 or TRBV12-4, the J gene TRBJ1-5; D is undetermined. Sequenced input: CD8+ T cells from PBMCs. This TCR was sampled from a human donor in good health (CMV status not recorded). Some clones in this sample may be carry-over from other donors' samples. DNA for the CDR3: TGTGCCAGCAGTTTAGTGCGAGACAATCAGCCCCAGCATTTT. This translates into CASSLVRDNQPQHF.